These 28 T cell receptor beta chains originate from one sample sequenced in a study of spatial heterogeneity in lung cancer. These receptors' antigens are unknown. Time point in this sample: sample taken at primary tumor resection. Study results and caveats: Tracking of tumor mutation counts was seen in expanded intratumoral alpha and beta TCR counts.

TCRdb passed the 5' RACE reads through MiXCR, listing each CDR3 protein once. The repertoire includes about 8,100 distinct CDR3 sequences, under 15% of them detected once, and 11% sits in the top ten. This specimen consisted of lung tumor tissue, obtained at surgery. Receptors originate from a male donor with early-stage non-small cell lung cancer.

This clonotype was counted ten times or more. This beta chain is off target for a library built for alpha chains, so its abundance means little. For the CDR3, the DNA is TGTGCCAGCAGTGAGGGGGTATCTGGGGCCAACGTCCTGACTTTC. Translating it yields CASSEGVSGANVLTF. This chain links TRBV2 with TRBJ2-6, with D perhaps TRBD1 or TRBD2 (5 bases each). Trimming removed 3 bases at V and 1 base at J, with 7 bases between. Germline V gives CDR1 SNHLY, CDR2 FYNNEI. The CDR3 spans 15 residues.

As for this clonotype: This beta chain came through as a stray read in a library set up for alpha chains, and its size says little. The CDR3 DNA is TGTGCCAGCAGCCCACTAGGGGCACAAGAGACCCAGTACTTC. Amino acid sequence: CASSPLGAQETQYF. This chain links TRBV12-3 or TRBV12-4 with TRBJ2-5; tentatively, D is TRBD1 or TRBD2 (5 bases each). This CDR3 is built from 14 residues. The germline V and J ends were trimmed by 6 bases and 2 bases, with 13 bases remaining between them.

By proportion, this clonotype is medium-sized. For a library built for alpha chains, this beta chain is a stray read; little rests on its size. The chain joins TRBV12-5 to TRBJ2-1, with TRBD2 identical over 7 bases. The CDR3 is made up of 17 amino acids. The J segment lost 9 bases and the V segment lost 3 bases, leaving 17 bases of the junction unmatched. Germline values: CDR1 LGHNT, CDR2 FRNRAP. CDR3 region: CASGFLLLSSGGIEQFF. CDR3 coding DNA: TGTGCTAGTGGTTTCCTCCTCCTCTCGTCGGGAGGAATTGAGCAGTTCTTC. Complete variable domain (other parts from reference TRBV12-5 and TRBJ2-1): DARVTQTPRHKVTEMGQEVTMRCQPILGHNTVFWYRQTMMQGLELLAYFRNRAPLDDSGMPKDRFSAEMPDATLATLKIQPSEPRDSAVYFCASGFLLLSSGGIEQFFGPGTRLTVL.

Of note for this clonotype: Within a library made for alpha chains, this beta chain is off target, and its count is uninformative. CDR3 in amino acids: CASSLGIQYEQFF. The CDR3 bases are TGTGCCAGCAGCTTAGGGATACAGTATGAGCAGTTCTTC. This chain uses TRBV7-2 with TRBJ2-1; D call uncertain. Germline V gives CDR1 SGHTA, CDR2 FQGNSA. Deletions cut 1 base from V and 8 bases from J, with 9 bases between. This CDR3 contains 13 residues.

This clonotype was seen repeatedly, ten times or more. This beta chain is an off-target read within a library intended for alpha chains, so its frequency means little. J is TRBJ2-7 and V is TRBV6-5; D possibly corresponds to TRBD1 (6 bases). CDR3 size: 14 residues. Trimming shortened V by 8 bases and J by 0 bases, and 14 bases separated the two germline ends. Germline CDR1 is MNHEY and CDR2 is SVGAGI. CDR3 residues: CASSQGHNSYEQYF. DNA for the CDR3: TGTGCCAGCTCCCAGGGACACAACTCCTACGAGCAGTACTTC.

This clonotype was seen many times. In a library made to pick up alpha chains, this beta chain is a stray read with a size that means little. The chain recombines TRBV5-4 with TRBJ2-3; TRBD2 agrees at 10 bases. Germline trimming cut 9 bases from V and 1 base from J; bases unmatched to any gene: 2. This CDR3 has 13 amino acids. CDR1 is SGHNT and CDR2 is YYREEE in the germline V gene (reference sequence). CDR3 region: CATGTSGTDTQYF. CDR3 DNA: TGTGCCACCGGGACTAGCGGCACAGATACGCAGTATTTT.

Turning to this clonotype: Since the library was made to target alpha chains, this beta chain is a stray read and its abundance is not meaningful. The chain has TRBV20-1 and TRBJ2-3, with TRBD2 matching over 11 bases. The CDR3 contains 14 residues. V gave up 1 base and J gave up 5 bases; unmatched junction bases: 2. Germline V gives CDR1 DFQATT, CDR2 SNEGSKA (reference sequence). This chain's CDR3 is CSARGGLAVDTQYF. The CDR3 nucleotides are TGCAGTGCTAGAGGGGGACTAGCGGTAGATACGCAGTATTTT.

There are many counts of this clonotype. Being off target in a library aimed at alpha chains, this beta chain has a size of little meaning. The chain is built from TRBV20-1 and TRBJ2-1; 8 positions agree with TRBD2. CDR1 DFQATT and CDR2 SNEGSKA come from the germline V gene (reference sequence). The CDR3 length is 13 residues. The CDR3 sequence is CSPGSGRAGEQFF. In DNA form, the CDR3 reads TGCAGCCCTGGGTCCGGGAGGGCGGGTGAGCAGTTCTTC.

By share of the sample, this clonotype is medium-sized (0.01 to 0.1%). Found in a library prepared for alpha chains, this beta chain is an off-target read, and its abundance has little meaning. The gene calls are TRBV6-1 and TRBJ2-1, with 7 positions matching TRBD1. Trimming cost V 3 bases and J 5 bases; bases outside gene matches: 4. There are 14 residues in the CDR3. Looked up from germline, CDR1 is MNHNS and CDR2 is SASEGT. The CDR3: CASSEAGGHNEQFF. The CDR3 DNA reads as TGTGCCAGCAGTGAGGCAGGGGGACACAATGAGCAGTTCTTC.

This clonotype was seen ten or more times. This beta chain turned up in a library designed for alpha chains; as an off-target read, its abundance says little. The J gene is TRBJ2-5, the V gene TRBV7-8; possibly TRBD2 for D (6 bases). CDR3 length: 15 residues. Trimming took off 2 bases at V and 7 bases at J, with 17 bases between the two ends. Germline lookup yields CDR1 SGHVS and CDR2 FQNEAQ. CDR3 DNA sequence: TGTGCCAGCAGCTTAAGCTGGAGGGAAGGAACGACCCAGTACTTC. Its translation: CASSLSWREGTTQYF.

Worth noting for this clonotype: The library was prepared for alpha chains; this beta chain is a stray read, so its frequency means little. The genes are TRBV6-2 or TRBV6-3 and TRBJ1-2; D is uncertain. Germline V gives CDR1 MNHEY, CDR2 SVGEGT. The CDR3 is 13 residues long. Trimming left V 1 base short and J 6 bases short, with 9 bases between. CDR3 sequence: CASSYYGRNGYTF. The CDR3 region has the DNA TGTGCCAGCAGTTACTACGGCAGAAATGGCTACACCTTC.

As for this clonotype: Germline is not matched at one junction end, which may reflect a read error. This beta chain is a stray read from a library made for alpha chains; its abundance is not meaningful. The chain links TRBV25-1 to TRBJ2-5; D call uncertain. The CDR3 spans 10 residues. The germline V gene has CDR1 MGHDK and CDR2 SYGVNS. The CDR3 sequence is CTSRRETQYF. The CDR3 DNA reads TGTACCAGCAGAAGAGAGACCCAGTACTTC.

This clonotype occurred many times. Being off target in a library aimed at alpha chains, this beta chain has a size of little meaning. The rearrangement uses TRBV27 and TRBJ2-3; 7 nucleotides match TRBD2. The CDR3 extends over 14 amino acids. V was clipped by 2 bases and J by 2 bases; unmatched bases: 1. Germline CDR1 MNHEY, CDR2 SMNVEV (reference sequence). CDR3 DNA sequence: TGTGCCAGCAGTTTAGCGGGAGCCACAGATACGCAGTATTTT. Amino acid sequence: CASSLAGATDTQYF.

In its sample, this clonotype is large. Being off target in a library aimed at alpha chains, this beta chain has a size of little meaning. This rearrangement joins TRBV20-1 to TRBJ1-2, with a weak D call TRBD1 (5 bases). Germline V CDR1 and CDR2: DFQATT, SNEGSKA (reference sequence). The CDR3 is made up of 12 amino acids. Trimming removed 5 bases from V and 6 bases from J, with 13 bases in between. The CDR3 protein is CSAYSGSHGYTF. The CDR3 DNA reads TGCAGTGCTTACTCAGGGTCCCATGGCTACACCTTC.

This clonotype was counted once. Little can be read into the size of this beta chain, an off-target read in a library designed for alpha chains. V and J are TRBV5-1 and TRBJ1-1; 8 nucleotides agree with TRBD1. Losses at the gene ends were 0 bases for V and 3 bases for J; bases not matched to a gene: 7. This CDR3 comprises 16 residues. Looked up from germline, CDR1 is SGHRS and CDR2 is YFSETQ. In DNA form, the CDR3 reads TGCGCCAGCAGCTTGGGGACAGGGTCTCTATACACTGAAGCTTTCTTT. It translates to CASSLGTGSLYTEAFF.

There are many counts of this clonotype. This beta chain is an off-target read within a library intended for alpha chains, so its frequency means little. The chain joins TRBV9 to TRBJ1-2; D ambiguous. CDR3 length: 13 amino acids. Germline assignment: CDR1 SGDLS and CDR2 YYNGEE. Trimming stripped 2 bases from V and 0 bases from J, with 5 bases between. This CDR3 is CASSVRTNYGYTF. The DNA for the CDR3 is TGTGCCAGCAGCGTGAGGACTAACTATGGCTACACCTTC.

There are many counts of this clonotype. The size of this beta chain means little, since it is a stray read in a library made for alpha chains. The rearrangement joins TRBV29-1 to TRBJ1-3; unclear D gene. The V end was cut by 4 bases, the J end by 0 bases, with 10 bases between. In germline, CDR1 is SQVTM, CDR2 ANQGSEA. The CDR3 totals 14 residues. In DNA, the CDR3 is TGCAGCGTTGGTAATGGTAACTCTGGAAACACCATATATTTT. Amino acids: CSVGNGNSGNTIYF.

At least ten counts were recorded for this clonotype. Little can be read into the size of this beta chain, an off-target read in a library designed for alpha chains. This rearrangement joins TRBV30 to TRBJ2-7; D is uncertain. Germline V CDR1 and CDR2: GTSNPN, SVGIG (reference sequence). This CDR3 contains 12 residues. V dropped 2 bases and J dropped 3 bases, with 8 bases sitting between them. This CDR3 is CAWSYSGYEQYF. The CDR3 DNA follows: TGTGCCTGGAGTTACAGTGGCTACGAGCAGTACTTC.

Note on this clonotype: Because the library targeted alpha chains, this beta chain is an off-target read whose size means little. The genes are TRBV7-6 and TRBJ2-1; D is unclear. The V and J ends lost 5 bases and 6 bases respectively, with 20 bases between them. The CDR3 consists of 16 residues. The V gene's germline CDR1 is SGHVS and CDR2 FNYEAQ. The DNA for the CDR3 is TGTGCCAGCAGCCCAAACCCTCGAGGCAGTCCCAATGAGCAGTTCTTC. Its protein product is CASSPNPRGSPNEQFF.

This clonotype was detected many times. This beta chain is an unintended read in a library built for alpha chains; its size means little. The chain has TRBV27 and TRBJ2-4; 12 nucleotides agree with TRBD2. Germline assignment: CDR1 MNHEY and CDR2 SMNVEV (reference sequence). The CDR3 loop spans 16 amino acids. V lost 2 bases and J lost 6; bases outside the gene matches: 5. The CDR3 nucleotides are TGTGCCAGCAGTTTACTAGCGGGAGGGCCGGGAAACATTCAGTACTTC. The encoded protein is CASSLLAGGPGNIQYF.

This clonotype was detected ten times or more. The library was built for alpha chains, so this beta chain is an off-target read and its size means little. As DNA, the CDR3 is TGCGCCAGCAGCTTGGGACTAGCGAACTCTGGGGCCAACGTCCTGACTTTC. Translation: CASSLGLANSGANVLTF. The rearrangement links TRBV5-1 to TRBJ2-6, with 8 bases matching TRBD2. V shed 0 bases and J 0 bases; nucleotides not matched to a gene: 2. This CDR3 is built from 17 residues. Germline loops: CDR1 SGHRS, CDR2 YFSETQ.

Comments on this clonotype: As an off-target read in a library built for alpha chains, this beta chain has a frequency of little significance. This rearrangement joins TRBV7-9 to TRBJ2-1; TRBD2 matches at 12 bases. V trimming: 0 bases; J trimming: 6 bases; junction bases outside the gene matches: 12. There are 19 residues in the CDR3. Germline CDR1 reads SEHNR; CDR2 reads FQNEAQ (reference sequence). CDR3 region: CASSLASLAGGPVGNEQFF. For the CDR3, the DNA is TGTGCCAGCAGCTTAGCATCCCTAGCGGGAGGGCCAGTAGGCAATGAGCAGTTCTTC.

This clonotype came up many times. A library prepared for alpha chains yielded this beta chain as an off-target read; its size is of little meaning. V gene TRBV5-6 combines with J gene TRBJ2-7; D unclear. Germline V lookup: CDR1 SGHDT, CDR2 YYEEEE. With 1 base removed from V and 2 bases from J, the gap between germline ends came to 7 bases. The CDR3 consists of 13 residues. This chain's CDR3 is CASSLRHAYEQYF. The CDR3, as DNA: TGTGCCAGCAGCTTGCGGCATGCCTACGAGCAGTACTTC.

Ten or more counts support this clonotype. This beta chain is an off-target read within a library intended for alpha chains, so its frequency means little. This chain joins TRBV7-9 and TRBJ2-1; 8 bases agree with TRBD2. Trimming removed 3 bases from V and 14 bases from J; junction bases left unmatched: 6. This CDR3 has 12 amino acids. The germline V gene has CDR1 SEHNR and CDR2 FQNEAQ (reference sequence). CDR3 sequence: CASSFGGVVEFF. In DNA form, the CDR3 reads TGTGCCAGCAGCTTCGGGGGGGTGGTGGAGTTCTTC. The variable domain in full, with the rest retrieved from reference TRBV7-9 and TRBJ2-1, is DTGVSQNPRHKITKRGQNVTFRCDPISEHNRLYWYRQTLGQGPEFLTYFQNEAQLEKSRLLSDRFSAERPKGSFSTLEIQRTEQGDSAMYLCASSFGGVVEFFGPGTRLTVL.

In its sample, this clonotype ranks as medium-sized (0.01 to 0.1%). This beta chain represents an off-target read in a library built for alpha chains; its size is of limited meaning. V usage is TRBV6-5 and J usage is TRBJ2-2, with 9 bases fitting TRBD2. Germline V gene sequence: CDR1 MNHEY, CDR2 SVGAGI. Trimming cost V 0 bases and J 4 bases; bases outside gene matches: 3. CDR3 length equals 16 residues. DNA for the CDR3: TGTGCCAGCAGTTACTCTAGCGGGAGTATCACCGGGGAGCTGTTTTTT. It translates to CASSYSSGSITGELFF.

This clonotype is deemed medium-sized (0.01 to 0.1%). This beta chain is off target for a library built for alpha chains, so its abundance means little. The chain uses TRBV20-1 and TRBJ1-2; D not resolved. The length of the CDR3 is 15 residues. The V gene's germline CDR1 is DFQATT and CDR2 SNEGSKA (reference sequence). V gave up 6 bases and J gave up 3 bases, with 20 bases separating them. The CDR3 loop is CSALTPHGRYYGYTF. The CDR3, as DNA: TGCAGTGCCCTTACCCCACACGGACGTTACTATGGCTACACCTTC.

In its sample, this clonotype was seen many times. This beta chain lies outside the target of a library built for alpha chains; its clone size means little. The chain recombines TRBV27 with TRBJ2-3; D is undetermined. CDR1 and CDR2 from the germline V gene are MNHEY and SMNVEV (reference sequence). CDR3 length: 12 amino acids. V was shortened by 9 bases and J by 1 base, with 8 bases between the two germline ends. Here the CDR3 DNA reads TGTGCCAGGGACGGCTGCACAGATACGCAGTATTTT. It codes for CARDGCTDTQYF.

This clonotype was counted many times. Since the library was made to target alpha chains, this beta chain is a stray read and its abundance is not meaningful. The genes are TRBV20-1 and TRBJ2-3; the match to TRBD2 covers 12 bases. Germline V gene sequence: CDR1 DFQATT, CDR2 SNEGSKA (reference sequence). This CDR3 has 14 amino acids. Trimming removed 6 bases from V and 5 bases from J; junction bases left unmatched: 6. The CDR3 spells CSAPTSGSLDTQYF. The CDR3 coding sequence is TGCAGTGCACCGACTAGCGGGAGTCTAGATACGCAGTATTTT.